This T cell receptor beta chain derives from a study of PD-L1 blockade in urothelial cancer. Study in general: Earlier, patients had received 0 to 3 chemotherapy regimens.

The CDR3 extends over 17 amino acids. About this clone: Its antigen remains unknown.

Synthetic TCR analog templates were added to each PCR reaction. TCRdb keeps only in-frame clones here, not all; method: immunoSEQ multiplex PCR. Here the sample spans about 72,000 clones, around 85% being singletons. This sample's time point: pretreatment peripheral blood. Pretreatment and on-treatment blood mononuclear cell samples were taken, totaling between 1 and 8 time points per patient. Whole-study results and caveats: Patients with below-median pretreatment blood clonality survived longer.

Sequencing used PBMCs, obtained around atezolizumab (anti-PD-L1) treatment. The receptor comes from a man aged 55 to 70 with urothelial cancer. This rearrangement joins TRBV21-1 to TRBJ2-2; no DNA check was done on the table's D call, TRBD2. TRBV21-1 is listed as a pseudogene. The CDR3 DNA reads TGTGCCAGCAACCCCAGAGAGGGCGTTTCGCTCACCGGGGAGCTGTTTTTT. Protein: CASNPREGVSLTGELFF.